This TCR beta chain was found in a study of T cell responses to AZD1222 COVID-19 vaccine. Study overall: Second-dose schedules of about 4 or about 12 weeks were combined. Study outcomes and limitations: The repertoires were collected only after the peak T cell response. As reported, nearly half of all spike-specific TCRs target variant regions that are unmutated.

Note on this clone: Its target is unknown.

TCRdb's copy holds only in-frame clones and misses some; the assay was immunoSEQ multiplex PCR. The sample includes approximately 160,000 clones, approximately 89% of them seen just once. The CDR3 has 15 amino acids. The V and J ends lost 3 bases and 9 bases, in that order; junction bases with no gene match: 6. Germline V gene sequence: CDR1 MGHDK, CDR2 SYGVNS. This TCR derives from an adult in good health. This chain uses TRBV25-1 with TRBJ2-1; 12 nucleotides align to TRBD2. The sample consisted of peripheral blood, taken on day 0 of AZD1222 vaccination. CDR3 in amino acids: CASSELAGGPGEQFF. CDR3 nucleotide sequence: TGTGCCAGCAGTGAGCTAGCGGGAGGGCCAGGTGAGCAGTTCTTC. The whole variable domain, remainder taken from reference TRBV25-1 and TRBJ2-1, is EADIYQTPRYLVIGTGKKITLECSQTMGHDKMYWYQQDPGMELHLIHYSYGVNSTEKGDLSSESTVSRIRTEHFPLTLESARPSHTSQYLCASSELAGGPGEQFFGPGTRLTVL.